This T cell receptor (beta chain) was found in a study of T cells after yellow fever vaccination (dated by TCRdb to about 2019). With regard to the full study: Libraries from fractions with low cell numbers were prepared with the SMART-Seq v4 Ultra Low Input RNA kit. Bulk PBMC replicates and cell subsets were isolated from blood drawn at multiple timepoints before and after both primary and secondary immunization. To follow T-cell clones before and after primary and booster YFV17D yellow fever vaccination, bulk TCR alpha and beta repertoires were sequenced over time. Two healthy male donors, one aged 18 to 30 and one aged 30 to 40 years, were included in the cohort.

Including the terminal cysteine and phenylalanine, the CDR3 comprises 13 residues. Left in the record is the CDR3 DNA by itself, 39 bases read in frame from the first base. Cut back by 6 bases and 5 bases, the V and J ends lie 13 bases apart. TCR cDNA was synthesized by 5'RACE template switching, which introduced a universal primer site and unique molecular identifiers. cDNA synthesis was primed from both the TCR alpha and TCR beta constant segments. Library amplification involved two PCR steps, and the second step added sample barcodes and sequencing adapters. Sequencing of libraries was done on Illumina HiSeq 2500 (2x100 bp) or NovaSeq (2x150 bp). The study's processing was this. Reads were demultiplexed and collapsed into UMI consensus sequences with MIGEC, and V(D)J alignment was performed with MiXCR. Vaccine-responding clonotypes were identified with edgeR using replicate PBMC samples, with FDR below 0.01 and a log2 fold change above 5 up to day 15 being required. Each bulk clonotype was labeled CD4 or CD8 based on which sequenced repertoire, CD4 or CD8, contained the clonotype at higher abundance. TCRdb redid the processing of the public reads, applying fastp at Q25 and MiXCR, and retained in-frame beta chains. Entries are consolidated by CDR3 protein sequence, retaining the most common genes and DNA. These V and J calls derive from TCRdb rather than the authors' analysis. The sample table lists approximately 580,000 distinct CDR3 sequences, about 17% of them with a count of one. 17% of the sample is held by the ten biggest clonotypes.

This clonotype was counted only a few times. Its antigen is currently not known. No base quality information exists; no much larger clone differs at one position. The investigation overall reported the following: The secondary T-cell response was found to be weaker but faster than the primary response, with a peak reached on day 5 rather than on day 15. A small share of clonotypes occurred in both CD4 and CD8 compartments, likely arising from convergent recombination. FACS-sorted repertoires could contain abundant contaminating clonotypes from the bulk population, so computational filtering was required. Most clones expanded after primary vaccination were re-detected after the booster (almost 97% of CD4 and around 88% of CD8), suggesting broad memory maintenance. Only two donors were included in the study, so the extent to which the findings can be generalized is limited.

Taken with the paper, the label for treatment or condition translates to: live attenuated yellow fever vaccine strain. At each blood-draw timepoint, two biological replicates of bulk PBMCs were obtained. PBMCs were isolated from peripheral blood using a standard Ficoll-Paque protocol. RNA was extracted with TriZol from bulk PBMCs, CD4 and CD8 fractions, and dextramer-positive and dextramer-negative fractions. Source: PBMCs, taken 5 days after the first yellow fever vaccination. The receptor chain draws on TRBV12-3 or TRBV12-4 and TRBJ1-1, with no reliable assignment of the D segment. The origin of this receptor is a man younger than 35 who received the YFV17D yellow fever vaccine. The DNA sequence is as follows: TGTGCCAGCAGCCGGTCCTCGGGGACTGAAGCTTTCTTT. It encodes CASSRSSGTEAFF.